These 29 T cell receptor beta chains were all obtained from the same sample, sequenced in a study of control samples from healthy donors and cancer patients. Libraries were prepared by immunoSEQ multiplex PCR; TCRdb keeps only in-frame clonotypes and omits some of them. The sample contains about 170,000 clones, around 90% of which appear only once. Input material: blood. The source is a man aged 25-45 years in good health.

This clone was counted once. V usage is TRBV19 and J usage is TRBJ1-4; 7 positions agree with TRBD1. This CDR3 region has 14 residues. The ends lost 6 bases at V and 8 bases at J; junction bases unmatched: 9. Germline assignment: CDR1 LNHDA and CDR2 SQIVND (reference sequence). The CDR3 DNA follows: TGTGCCAGTAGCCGGACAGGAGTAGGCGAAAAACTGTTTTTT. Amino acid sequence: CASSRTGVGEKLFF.

Here the CDR3 DNA reads TGTGCCAGTACCTCAGGATTAGGGCGCAGCTCTGGGGCCAACGTCCTGACTTTC. Translation: CASTSGLGRSSGANVLTF. V usage is TRBV19 and J usage is TRBJ2-6; no clear D. Germline CDR1 and CDR2: LNHDA and SQIVND (reference sequence). V was pared by 7 bases and J by 0 bases, with 19 bases between. The CDR3 spans 18 residues.

V is TRBV7-2 and J is TRBJ1-5, with 10 bases that match TRBD1. This CDR3 is built from 18 residues. The V gene end was trimmed by 1 base and the J gene end by 1 base; junction bases not matched to a gene: 7. Germline V gene data show CDR1 as SGHTA and CDR2 as FQGNSA. The CDR3 sequence is CASSLVAPGQGSNQPQHF. The CDR3 bases are TGTGCCAGCAGCTTAGTGGCCCCGGGACAGGGGAGCAATCAGCCCCAGCATTTT.

The CDR3 DNA is TGTGCCAGCAGCACGAGCGGGGGAGGGGAGACCCAGTACTTC. Amino acids: CASSTSGGGETQYF. This chain links TRBV5-4 with TRBJ2-5, with 8 bases aligning to TRBD2. Germline-derived CDR1 and CDR2 are SGHNT and YYREEE (reference sequence). The CDR3 is 14 residues long. V was pared by 4 bases and J by 5 bases, with 7 bases of the junction left unmatched.

The rearrangement joins TRBV5-4 to TRBJ2-5; D is uncertain. In germline, CDR1 is SGHNT, CDR2 YYREEE (reference sequence). Trimming stripped 0 bases from V and 3 bases from J, with 12 bases between. CDR3 length: 15 amino acids. The chain's CDR3 is CASSLGTVVEETQYF. CDR3 DNA: TGTGCCAGCAGCTTGGGGACGGTGGTGGAAGAGACCCAGTACTTC. The variable domain in full, with the rest retrieved from reference TRBV5-4 and TRBJ2-5, is ETGVTQSPTHLIKTRGQQVTLRCSSQSGHNTVSWYQQALGQGPQFIFQYYREEENGRGNFPPRFSGLQFPNYSSELNVNALELDDSALYLCASSLGTVVEETQYFGPGTRLLVL.

This clone was detected once. The rearrangement joins TRBV6-2 or TRBV6-3 to TRBJ2-3, with TRBD1 matching 9 bases. The length of the CDR3 is 16 residues. CDR1 is MNHEY, CDR2 SVGEGT, per germline. V shed 5 bases and J 1 base; nucleotides not matched to a gene: 7. The CDR3 nucleotides are TGTGCCAGCAGTAGAGCCGGGACAGGGCGCACAGATACGCAGTATTTT. It encodes CASSRAGTGRTDTQYF.

The chain recombines TRBV3-1 (or the pseudogene TRBV3-2) with TRBJ1-1; D is undetermined. The CDR3 covers 14 residues. The ends were cut back, 4 bases at V and 1 base at J, with 10 bases in the middle. CDR1 and CDR2 from the germline V gene are LGHDT and YNNKEL (reference sequence). The CDR3 reads CASSPRLENTEAFF. DNA of the CDR3: TGTGCCAGCAGCCCTCGGCTGGAGAACACTGAAGCTTTCTTT.

V usage is TRBV10-3 and J usage is TRBJ1-2; D might be TRBD1 (5 bases). CDR3 length equals 15 residues. Trimming removed 8 bases at V and 4 bases at J, with 20 bases between. Germline V gene sequence: CDR1 ENHRY, CDR2 SYGVKD. The CDR3 sequence: CAIFNGDSIAYGYTF. In DNA form, the CDR3 reads TGTGCCATCTTCAATGGCGACAGCATCGCCTATGGCTACACCTTC.

V is TRBV2 and J is TRBJ1-4, with D hard to call. The germline V and J ends were trimmed by 7 bases and 5 bases, with 14 bases remaining between them. CDR3 length: 14 residues. The germline CDR1 and CDR2 sequences are SNHLY and FYNNEI. The CDR3 here is CASNEAPINEKLFF. In nucleotides, the CDR3 is TGTGCCAGCAATGAGGCGCCTATAAATGAAAAACTGTTTTTT.

The rearrangement uses TRBV3-1 (or the pseudogene TRBV3-2) and TRBJ2-2; either TRBD1 or TRBD2 may fit D (5 bases each). This CDR3 region has 14 residues. With 4 bases removed from V and 6 bases from J, the gap between germline ends came to 12 bases. Germline lookup yields CDR1 LGHDT and CDR2 YNNKEL (reference sequence). CDR3 sequence (DNA): TGTGCCAGCAGCCGAATGCAGGGAGCCGGGGAGCTGTTTTTT. This sequence encodes CASSRMQGAGELFF.

This chain links TRBV4-3 with TRBJ1-5; a possible D gene is TRBD1 (5 bases). Looked up from germline, CDR1 is LGHNA and CDR2 is YSLEER. This CDR3 contains 14 residues. Trimming pared 2 bases from V and 7 bases from J, leaving 12 bases between. The CDR3 region is CASSQNVGGQPQHF. The CDR3 coding sequence is TGCGCCAGCAGCCAAAACGTGGGGGGACAGCCCCAGCATTTT.

The chain links TRBV3-1 (or the pseudogene TRBV3-2) to TRBJ1-6; D not resolved. Trimming left V 2 bases short and J 7 bases short, with 12 bases between. CDR1 and CDR2 (germline): LGHDT, YNNKEL (reference sequence). The CDR3 is made up of 15 amino acids. CDR3: CASSQPTGPNSPLHF. CDR3 DNA: TGTGCCAGCAGCCAACCAACGGGCCCCAATTCACCCCTCCACTTT.

CDR3 in DNA: TGTGCCGCCGCCCAGGCGGGAGGAGCGGGGGAGCTGTTTTTT. Translating it yields CAAAQAGGAGELFF. V gene TRBV15 combines with J gene TRBJ2-2, with 8 bases aligning to TRBD2. V trimming: 11 bases; J trimming: 8 bases; junction bases outside the gene matches: 13. This CDR3 is built from 14 residues. Germline CDR1 and CDR2: LNHNV and YYDKDF (reference sequence).

The chain recombines TRBV12-5 with TRBJ1-1; maybe TRBD1 (5 bases). Germline CDR1 is LGHNT and CDR2 is FRNRAP. Deletions cut 3 bases from V and 5 bases from J, with 16 bases between. The CDR3 has 15 amino acids. The CDR3 region has the DNA TGTGCTAGTGGTTTAAGGGGTTCAATTAGTACTGAAGCTTTCTTT. Its protein is CASGLRGSISTEAFF.

J is TRBJ2-5 and V is TRBV19; no reliable D call. CDR1 and CDR2 from the germline V gene are LNHDA and SQIVND (reference sequence). CDR3 size: 13 residues. Trimming removed 1 base from V and 1 base from J, with 4 bases in between. CDR3 in amino acids: CASSIGSQETQYF. The CDR3 nucleotides are TGTGCCAGTAGTATAGGGAGCCAAGAGACCCAGTACTTC. The whole variable domain, remainder taken from reference TRBV19 and TRBJ2-5, is DGGITQSPKYLFRKEGQNVTLSCEQNLNHDAMYWYRQDPGQGLRLIYYSQIVNDFQKGDIAEGYSVSREKKESFPLTVTSAQKNPTAFYLCASSIGSQETQYFGPGTRLLVL.

The V gene is TRBV6-1, the J gene TRBJ2-3; 13 nucleotides align to TRBD2. Germline V gives CDR1 MNHNS, CDR2 SASEGT. The CDR3 contains 15 residues. Germline trimming cut 3 bases from V and 4 bases from J; bases unmatched to any gene: 1. The CDR3 bases are TGTGCCAGCAGTGAGACTAGCGGGGGGTCAGATACGCAGTATTTT. Protein sequence: CASSETSGGSDTQYF.

V usage is TRBV7-9 and J usage is TRBJ2-3; no clear D gene. Trimming cost V 4 bases and J 4 bases, with 15 bases left between them. From germline, CDR1 is SEHNR and CDR2 FQNEAQ (reference sequence). The CDR3 consists of 15 residues. The CDR3 DNA follows: TGTGCCAGCAGCTCCCGCTACACTCATTCAGATACGCAGTATTTT. It is translated as CASSSRYTHSDTQYF.

This chain joins TRBV7-3 and TRBJ1-1; 12 positions match TRBD1. V was pared by 5 bases and J by 10 bases, with 5 bases of the junction left unmatched. Germline V lookup: CDR1 SGHTA, CDR2 FQGTGA. This CDR3 contains 13 residues. CDR3 loop: CASSQGQGAGAFF. The DNA of the CDR3 is TGTGCCAGCAGCCAGGGACAGGGGGCGGGAGCTTTCTTT.

The rearrangement joins TRBV18 to TRBJ2-1; 10 bases align to TRBD1. Looked up from germline, CDR1 is KGHSH and CDR2 is LQKENI. Trimming took 6 bases from V and 6 from J; bases not matched to a gene: 8. CDR3 length equals 15 residues. Here the CDR3 reads CASSPRDRGFNEQFF. The CDR3, as DNA: TGTGCCAGCTCCCCCAGGGACAGGGGCTTCAATGAGCAGTTCTTC.

The chain couples TRBV3-1 (or the pseudogene TRBV3-2) to TRBJ2-7; perhaps TRBD2 as D (5 bases). Trimming stripped 2 bases from V and 2 bases from J, with 10 bases between. CDR3 length equals 14 residues. CDR1 is LGHDT and CDR2 is YNNKEL in the germline V gene (reference sequence). CDR3 in DNA: TGTGCCAGCAGCCAAAGTTCCGGGACCTACGAGCAGTACTTC. Its protein is CASSQSSGTYEQYF.

This clone has just a few counts. This chain links TRBV27 with TRBJ1-6, with 8 positions matching TRBD1. The V segment lost 5 bases and the J segment 0 bases; nucleotides outside the gene matches: 15. Germline V gene lookup returns CDR1 MNHEY and CDR2 SMNVEV (reference sequence). CDR3 length: 20 residues. This CDR3 is CASSPTRDRKVGSYNSPLHF. CDR3 DNA sequence: TGTGCCAGCAGTCCAACAAGGGACAGGAAGGTTGGCTCCTATAATTCACCCCTCCACTTT.

The rearrangement joins TRBV28 to TRBJ1-2, with D possibly TRBD1 on 5 matching bases. Germline assignment: CDR1 MDHEN and CDR2 SYDVKM. The ends were cut back, 6 bases at V and 8 bases at J, with 13 bases in the middle. The CDR3 runs 12 residues. The CDR3 DNA sequence: TGTGCCAGCAGAACCCCTACAGGAGGCTACACCTTC. This codes for CASRTPTGGYTF.

The CDR3 nucleotides are TGTGCCAGCGGGACTAGTAACAATGAGCAGTTCTTC. Translation gives CASGTSNNEQFF. The rearrangement links TRBV6-5 to TRBJ2-1; 8 bases map to TRBD2. The V segment lost 8 bases and the J segment 5 bases; nucleotides outside the gene matches: 2. CDR1 is MNHEY and CDR2 is SVGAGI in the germline V gene. The CDR3 extends over 12 amino acids.

The chain carries TRBV7-3 and TRBJ2-3; a possible D gene is TRBD2 (6 bases). V was trimmed by 4 bases and J by 3 bases, leaving 20 bases between them. The CDR3 totals 17 residues. Germline values: CDR1 SGHTA, CDR2 FQGTGA. This chain's CDR3 is CASSSSRRGGVTDTQYF. In nucleotides, the CDR3 is TGTGCCAGCAGCTCCTCTCGAAGGGGCGGGGTGACAGATACGCAGTATTTT.

The sample holds one count of this clone. The V gene is TRBV20-1, the J gene TRBJ2-3, with unresolved D. In germline, CDR1 is DFQATT, CDR2 SNEGSKA (reference sequence). This CDR3 has 11 amino acids. With 4 bases removed from V and 6 bases from J, the gap between germline ends came to 8 bases. For the CDR3, the DNA is TGCAGTGCTATATTCTCCGATACGCAGTATTTT. Amino acid sequence: CSAIFSDTQYF.

This chain connects TRBV7-3 to TRBJ2-2, with D perhaps matching TRBD2 (6 bases). The V end was cut by 1 base, the J end by 7 bases, with 25 bases between. The CDR3 runs to 19 residues. In germline, CDR1 is SGHTA, CDR2 FQGTGA. Here the CDR3 DNA reads TGTGCCAGCAGCTTAAGTGGACCCATGACTCGCATGGGAGGCGGGGAGCTGTTTTTT. Protein product: CASSLSGPMTRMGGGELFF.

CDR3 sequence (DNA): TGTGCCAGCAGCCAAGGCTATAGCGGGGCTAACACCGGGGAGCTGTTTTTT. The encoded protein is CASSQGYSGANTGELFF. The chain links TRBV3-1 (or the pseudogene TRBV3-2) to TRBJ2-2, with 8 bases fitting TRBD2. The junction had 6 bases not matched to a gene; V was cut back by 1 base and J by 2 bases. This CDR3 is 17 amino acids long. Germline lookup yields CDR1 LGHDT and CDR2 YNNKEL (reference sequence).

The rearrangement links TRBV9 to TRBJ2-4, with D maybe TRBD1 (6 bases). Germline lookup yields CDR1 SGDLS and CDR2 YYNGEE. CDR3 length equals 13 residues. V was shortened by 0 bases and J by 5 bases, with 6 bases between the two germline ends. CDR3 sequence reads: CASSVDRENIQYF. The CDR3 bases are TGTGCCAGCAGCGTAGACAGGGAAAACATTCAGTACTTC.

This sequence joins TRBV7-8 and TRBJ2-1, with a weak D call TRBD1 (6 bases). V was cut by 11 bases and J by 3 bases, with 8 bases left in between. The CDR3 runs to 11 residues. Germline CDR1 and CDR2: SGHVS and FQNEAQ. For the CDR3, the DNA is TGTGCCGGGGGACACTACAATGAGCAGTTCTTC. Translated, it gives CAGGHYNEQFF.